The text below deals with one T cell receptor (beta chain). The data were obtained in a study of blood T cell repertoires in COVID-19. Looking at the study overall: From T cells, B-cell-depleted T cells, or PBMCs came the material, which was cDNA or gDNA.

J was trimmed by 11 bases and V by 0 bases; bases with no gene match: 6. CDR3 size: 13 residues. Authors' processing steps: Reference gene primer amplification gave nucleated cell count estimates. The table came from immunoSEQ multiplex PCR; TCRdb's copy has only in-frame clones and leaves some out. That table gives V, J and clone size, and the DNA gave D and trimming. The profile shows about 74,000 clones, around 75% of them singletons. The sequence came from a man in his 70s with acute or convalescent COVID-19. Sequencing input: peripheral blood. V usage is TRBV12-3 or TRBV12-4 and J usage is TRBJ1-1; TRBD1 matches at 7 bases. This chain's CDR3 is CASSLALTGPAFF. CDR3 DNA sequence: TGTGCCAGCAGTTTAGCCCTGACAGGGCCGGCTTTCTTT.